This TCR beta chain was captured by sequencing in a study of cytomegalovirus exposure and HLA in healthy donors. The length of the CDR3 is 14 residues. V shed 5 bases and J shed 3 bases, with 13 bases lying between them. Germline CDR1 reads MNHNS; CDR2 reads SASEGT. The PCR ran on 60 Vbeta and 13 Jbeta primers. The method was immunoSEQ multiplex PCR; TCRdb's version includes in-frame clones alone and lacks a portion of them. This sample has 100,000 to 150,000 clones, with 77% found just once. The TCR was taken from a man aged 18 to 30 in good health and CMV-seropositive. V is TRBV6-1 and J is TRBJ1-1; weak D call: TRBD1 (6 bases). What was sequenced was PBMCs. The CDR3 loop reads CASSQGTRDTEAFF. The CDR3 region has the DNA TGTGCCAGCAGTCAGGGGACGAGGGACACTGAAGCTTTCTTT.